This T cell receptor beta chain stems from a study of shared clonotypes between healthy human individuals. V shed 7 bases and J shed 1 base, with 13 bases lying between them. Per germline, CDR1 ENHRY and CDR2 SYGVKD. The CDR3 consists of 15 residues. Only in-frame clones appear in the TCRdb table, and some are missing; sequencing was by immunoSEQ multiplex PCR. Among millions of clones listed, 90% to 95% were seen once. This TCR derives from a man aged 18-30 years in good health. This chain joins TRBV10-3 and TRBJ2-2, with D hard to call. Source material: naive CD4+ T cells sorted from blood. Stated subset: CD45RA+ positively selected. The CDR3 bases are TGTGCCATCAATCCGTCCGCCCAGAACACCGGGGAGCTGTTTTTT. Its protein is CAINPSAQNTGELFF.